The clone carrying this TCR beta chain showed up just once. This entry comes from a study of prognosis after radiotherapy for stage I lung cancer. Genomic DNA served as the source from which two-round multiplex PCR generated TCR beta CDR3 amplicons. Each TRBV and TRBJ gene had its own primer in the first PCR round. MiXCR, run by TCRdb on the multiplex PCR reads, gives a single entry per CDR3 protein. In the table there are around 20,000 distinct CDR3 sequences, around 46% of which are singletons. Germline CDR1 SEHNR, CDR2 FQNEAQ (reference sequence). CDR3 length: 15 amino acids. Trimming took off 7 bases at V and 5 bases at J, with 17 bases between the two ends.

The chain couples TRBV7-9 to TRBJ2-2, with D unresolved. The TCR was taken from a donor at least 50 years old with non-small cell lung cancer. Specimen: PBMCs, collected before or after stereotactic body radiation therapy (not recorded which). Here the CDR3 DNA reads TGTGCCAGCACCCCCCCGGCGGTGGTAACCGGGGAGCTGTTTTTT. It codes for CASTPPAVVTGELFF.